Given below is one T cell receptor (beta chain) in context. The CDR3 runs to 14 residues. Germline V CDR1 and CDR2: ENHRY, SYGVKD. Trimming removed 8 bases at V and 0 bases at J, with 11 bases between. In TCRdb, the RT-PCR reads were re-called with MiXCR into one record per CDR3 protein. The sample contains more than 550,000 distinct CDR3 sequences, 12% to 15% of which appear only once. The sequence was collected from a female donor in good health, serving as a healthy control. Sequencing was done on a sample of memory CD4+ T cells from blood. The rearrangement joins TRBV10-3 to TRBJ2-1, with a possible D match to TRBD2 (5 bases). The CDR3 DNA reads TGTGCCATCCGGCGGGCAAGCTCCTACAATGAGCAGTTCTTC. It codes for CAIRRASSYNEQFF.